This T cell receptor beta chain was retrieved from a study of cytomegalovirus exposure and HLA in healthy donors. Notes on the study in general: A link between a missense DCLRE1C variant and TCR beta V- and J-gene trimming emerged from a later analysis. A later analysis reportedly identified an Asian-associated ancestry cluster as carrying fewer N-insertions than the 666-donor mean. In vitro data verified a few CMV-associated chains as specific for CMV antigens.

This CDR3 has 15 amino acids. Germline V gene data show CDR1 as LNHNV and CDR2 as YYDKDF (reference sequence). With 0 bases clipped from V and 6 bases from J, the junction kept 6 bases outside the gene matches. Worth noting for this clone: Its antigen remains unidentified.

PCR amplification relied on 60 Vbeta primers (plus 13 Jbeta primers). Clones were read by immunoSEQ multiplex PCR, and TCRdb kept only the in-frame ones, dropping some. Of 130,000 to 150,000 clones listed, about 80% are singletons. The sample was PBMCs. The TCR was taken from a male donor in good health and CMV-seronegative. The chain combines TRBV15 with TRBJ1-1; 8 nucleotides line up with TRBD1. The CDR3 DNA reads as TGTGCCACCAGCAGAGAGGCAGGGGGCCTGGCTGAAGCTTTCTTT. This encodes CATSREAGGLAEAFF.